This T cell receptor beta chain was recorded in a study of cytomegalovirus exposure and HLA in healthy donors (TCRdb year 2017). With regard to the full study: An earlier analysis of fewer than 750 of the donors reported 276 Gb of sequence data and 95 million to 120 million unique TCR beta sequences obtained from roughly 180 million T cells. About 310 gigabases of sequencing data and approximately 93 million unique TCR sequences were included in an early release covering over 600 HLA-typed donors. Of the 398 genotyped donors, 80% to 90% were placed in the genetic ancestry cluster associated with self-reported Caucasian donors. The study was designed to test whether signatures of past pathogen exposure could be identified by cataloging public T cell receptors. The T cell repertoires of several hundred subjects were profiled by immunosequencing and related to cytomegalovirus serostatus. Besides the first cohort of approximately 670 subjects, a separate validation cohort made up of 90 to 150 different subjects was used. High-throughput TCR immunosequencing, statistical association of individual TCRs with disease status, and machine learning were combined to predict cytomegalovirus infection status. In a later analysis, previously published TCR beta repertoires from roughly 710 donors were re-analyzed and high-resolution HLA genotyping was added so that TCR occurrence patterns could be studied. Rather than drawing on any new phenotypic data, the later analysis identified candidate immune exposures from TCR beta sequences and the way those sequences occurred across donors. An earlier analysis of some 500 of the donors used high-throughput TCR beta sequencing to judge whether each TCR beta V gene segment behaved as functional or pseudogenic. Donor age, sex, ethnicity and CMV serostatus were compiled together with the repertoire data. In a later genetic analysis, genome-wide SNP genotypes for about three fifths of the 666 donors were used, and that subset was treated as a discovery cohort. All discovery cohort repertoires had been generated on a single sequencing platform. HLA typing included class I and class II loci at four-digit resolution. The number of typed donors differed by locus: about 629-630 for A, B, C, DRB1 and DQB1; 522 for DQA1; 606 for DPA1; and 400 to 480 for DPB1. Roughly 5 DR-DQ haplotypes were handled as single units for association and clustering because linkage in the cohort was strong. Among under 450 genotyped donors of the cohort, an average of approximately 250,000 unique TCR beta nucleotide sequences were sequenced per donor, about a sixth of them non-productive. What the study reported, not specific to this receptor: In vitro tests confirmed that a few of the cytomegalovirus-associated TCR beta chains recognize cytomegalovirus antigens. A total of 150 to 200 TCR beta chains were listed by the study as associated with cytomegalovirus. Because counts were too low, roughly 16 rarely observed V segments, including chromosome 9 orphons, were excluded from the earlier analysis of fewer than 650 of the donors. When HLA alleles, especially DR and DQ, strongly co-occurred, TCR associations were difficult to assign to individual alleles. A later analysis found that most CMV-associated TCR beta chains appeared HLA-restricted, with HLA associations seemingly driven largely by CMV exposure. The classifier was reported to diagnose cytomegalovirus status with high specificity and sensitivity in both the original and validation cohorts. A later analysis associated about 18,000 TCR beta sequences with specific HLA alleles at a false discovery rate of 0.05. Because the 87-base-pair reads could not distinguish some IMGT-functional V segments, including TRBV6-2 and TRBV6-3, those segments were excluded. Roughly uniform sequencing depth across donors was assumed in presence/absence analyses, although this assumption may not hold. In this cohort, only TCR beta chains were sequenced, and detectable features were limited by the absence of alpha or paired-chain data. A cluster of highly shared sequence variants was judged likely to be a technical artifact of the sequencing pipeline. Because some donors lacked HLA typing at each locus, the association tests relied only on the typed subset. CMV serostatus was the only immune exposure information available for the cohort. A later genetic analysis reported fewer N-insertions in productive TCRs among donors in an Asian-associated ancestry cluster than the roughly 700-donor mean. A later analysis found that TCR association rates varied across HLA loci, with DRB1 alleles showing the most associated TCRs and HLA-C alleles the fewest. A later genetic analysis associated a missense DCLRE1C variant with V-gene and J-gene trimming of TCR beta chains, and an independent cohort replicated the association. A further reported finding was that TCR beta sequences accurately predicted the HLA-A and HLA-B alleles for most subjects in the first cohort. Linkage disequilibrium might explain the correlated functional status among segregating V segments, but an unknown experimental factor could not be excluded. According to a later analysis, parvovirus B19, influenza, CMV and Epstein-Barr virus appeared linked to several top co-occurrence clusters. A later analysis found that HLA-associated TCR beta chains were more clonally expanded and had lower generation probabilities than equally common non-associated chains. An earlier analysis of some 560 of the donors showed that most TCR beta V segments appeared in productive rearrangements either about 87% or about 30% of the time, which broadly matched IMGT annotations. According to the authors, the approach could potentially be generalized to other disease states and immunological phenotypes. While some public TCRs were present in many individuals, most TCR sequences turned up only very rarely across donors.

The junction shows trimming of 4 bases on V and 2 bases on J, plus 10 bases between the germline ends. Spanning cysteine to phenylalanine, the CDR3 consists of 14 amino acids. Only the CDR3 DNA is retained, 42 bases long and in frame from the first base. The germline V gene sets CDR1 to SGHTA and CDR2 to FQGTGA. The method behind the library was the immunoSEQ multiplex PCR assay. A mixture of 60 forward primers for TCR Vbeta segments and 13 reverse primers for TCR Jbeta segments was used in the multiplex PCR. The CDR3 region of rearranged TCR beta genes was amplified from genomic DNA by a multiplex PCR assay. Amplified TCR beta libraries were sequenced as 87-base-pair reads on the Illumina HiSeq System. In the source study's methods: A later analysis tallied approximately 87 million unique TCR beta chains across the approximately 670 repertoires, and about 12 million of those chains were shared by two or more donors. Raw reads were error-corrected and collapsed into unique sequences with a nearest-neighbor algorithm that merged closely related sequences to remove PCR and sequencing errors. V, D and J gene segments were assigned by aligning CDR3 sequences to IMGT reference sequences. For a sequence to be retained, a match of at least six nucleotides was required to both a V gene segment and a J gene segment. Rearrangements were called productive when the CDR3 lacked stop codons and stayed in frame with V and J; all others were non-productive. CDR3 was defined by IMGT convention, running from the second conserved V-encoded cysteine to the conserved J-encoded phenylalanine. In an earlier analysis of around 640 of the donors, sequences lacking an unambiguous match to a single V gene segment were excluded. An earlier analysis of 500 to 600 of the donors classified V segments as functional when productive rearrangements were above 56.7% and as segregating when the standard deviation between donors was above 5%. A statistical classification framework was built to diagnose cytomegalovirus status from the catalog of TCR beta chain sequences. A later analysis assigned V and J genes by comparing TCR nucleotide sequences with IMGT/GENE-DB human TR gene sequences. Using the TCRdist pipeline, a later analysis assigned CDR3 sequences along with most-parsimonious VDJ recombination scenarios. In a later analysis, each TCR beta chain was defined by its CDR3 amino acid sequence together with its V-gene family, and reads without a unique V-gene family were excluded. A later analysis removed 592 highly shared, low-generation-probability nucleotide sequences to deal with suspected cross-contamination and a sequencing artifact. A later analysis calculated a clonal expansion index for each public chain from normalized within-repertoire ranks of inferred template counts. A later analysis computed generation probabilities with a VDJ recombination model fitted to out-of-frame rearrangements, and checked the results against IGoR. In a later analysis, hypergeometric tests were used to score TCR-TCR, TCR-HLA and TCR-CMV co-occurrence, with a repertoire-size bias correction applied to TCR pairs. False discovery rates were estimated in a later analysis by permuting HLA or CMV assignments 20 times. A later analysis grouped co-occurring TCRs with DBSCAN, adding TCRdist sequence similarity when clustering within HLA-allele-positive subsets. Co-occurrence clustering excluded repertoires with fewer than 30,000 or more than 120,000 public chains, plus five with anomalous nucleotide sharing. Imported from immuneACCESS, the table was reduced by TCRdb to in-frame sequences with V and J called. These copies leave out some clones; in studies compared against another copy, an unresolved V gene accounts for under half, and the cause of the remainder is not known. The D gene and trimming were derived from the DNA, and the V and J assignments and clone size from that table. The table for this sample lists 150,000 to 200,000 clones; 70% to 80% of them were counted only once. The ten top clones hold approximately 1% of the sample.

Points on this clone: Its antigen is still unknown. The input lacks base qualities; no much larger clone sits a single base away.

In total, 630 or so healthy bone marrow donors made up the cohort. At the time of sampling, all cohort members were nominally healthy, though unrecorded immune exposures were likely present. The donor was CMV seronegative and was included in the group of a few hundred seronegative cohort members. Each donor provided a peripheral blood sample, and peripheral blood mononuclear cells were used for TCR beta sequencing. The Qiagen DNeasy Blood Extraction Kit was used to extract genomic DNA from the blood cell samples. Sequenced input: PBMCs. This TCR was sampled from a woman in her 40s in good health and CMV-seronegative. The chain couples TRBV7-3 to TRBJ2-3; the D gene lacks a confident call. The CDR3 is CASSSRGDTDTQYF. The DNA sequence is TGTGCCAGCAGCTCTCGAGGCGACACAGATACGCAGTATTTT.